A single sample gave rise to the 23 T cell receptor beta chains below, sequenced in a study of tumor-infiltrating lymphocytes in primary liver carcinoma. Constant-region priming of about 520 ng total RNA yielded TCR beta cDNA. ARM-PCR, slightly modified, supplied the TCR beta libraries through three nested multiplex PCR rounds. Each of the first two PCR rounds ran approximately 11 cycles with TRBV1-TRBV30 forward and C-beta reverse primers. TCRdb used MiXCR to reprocess the multiplex PCR reads, holding one entry per CDR3 protein. The sample records fewer than 40,000 distinct CDR3 sequences, around two thirds being singletons. It was from about 19-30 mg of unsorted bulk tissue that RNA and DNA were co-extracted. The sample was liver tumor tissue from sampling region 3. Sample subset: tumor region T3, left-lateral pole. Source of these receptors: a woman between 25 and 40 years old with primary liver carcinoma and hepatitis B virus infection.

With regard to this clonotype: This may come from a read error, since a much larger clone is one base off. In DNA, the CDR3 is TGTACCAGCAGCTTAGACCTAGCGGGAGTCGAGCAGTACTTC. It codes for CTSSLDLAGVEQYF. The V and J genes are TRBV11-1 and TRBJ2-7, with 10 bases fitting TRBD2. The CDR3 consists of 14 residues. The germline V gene encodes CDR1 SGHAT and CDR2 FQDESV (reference sequence).

This chain uses TRBV29-1 with TRBJ2-3; D not certain. The CDR3 extends over 12 amino acids. Germline V gene lookup returns CDR1 SQVTM and CDR2 ANQGSEA. Trimming took 7 bases from V and 0 from J, leaving 8 bases between them. CDR3 region: CSGDLSTDTQYF. The CDR3 DNA reads as TGCAGCGGCGACCTTAGCACAGATACGCAGTATTTT.

About this clonotype itself: Because the CDR3 is missing its conserved closing phenylalanine or tryptophan, this is likely a read error. No DNA is shown, since the ends of the CDR3 on it are uncertain; the CDR3 is the one TCRdb lists. The V call is TRBV4-3, the J call TRBJ2-2. Germline CDR1 reads LGHNA; CDR2 reads YSLEER. The CDR3 is 12 amino acids long, termini counted. The CDR3 spells CASRLGAGELFY.

With respect to this clonotype: One junction end disagrees with the germline gene, perhaps due to a read error. This CDR3 reads CVSSSGSPSYEQYF. The CDR3 DNA follows: TGTGTCAGCAGCTCGGGAAGCCCCTCCTACGAGCAGTACTTC. The chain recombines TRBV7-9 with TRBJ2-7; tentative D call: TRBD2 (5 bases). Germline V gene data show CDR1 as SEHNR and CDR2 as FQNEAQ (reference sequence). The CDR3 contains 14 residues.

The V call is TRBV7-9, the J call TRBJ1-6, with D maybe TRBD1 (5 bases). This CDR3 has 16 amino acids. Germline CDR1 SEHNR, CDR2 FQNEAQ (reference sequence). V was pared by 5 bases and J by 4 bases, with 15 bases between. The CDR3 region is CASSEGQGLYNSPLHF. The DNA for the CDR3 is TGTGCCAGCAGCGAGGGTCAGGGCCTTTATAATTCACCCCTCCACTTT.

V usage is TRBV11-3 and J usage is TRBJ2-1, with 8 bases that match TRBD2. This CDR3 contains 15 residues. Per germline, CDR1 SGHNT and CDR2 YENEEA. V shed 5 bases and J 12 bases; nucleotides not matched to a gene: 15. This CDR3 is CASSRLAWAGYAQFF. The CDR3, as DNA: TGTGCCAGCAGCCGACTAGCGTGGGCGGGGTATGCGCAGTTCTTC.

Concerning this clonotype: The conserved closing phenylalanine or tryptophan is absent in this CDR3, likely reflecting a read error. The chain recombines TRBV6-1 with TRBJ1-1; 9 bases agree with TRBD1. CDR3 length: 14 amino acids. Looked up from germline, CDR1 is MNHNS and CDR2 is SASEGT. The CDR3 is CARSVDRGCTEAFY. DNA for the CDR3: TGTGCCAGAAGTGTTGACAGGGGGTGCACTGAAGCTTTCTAT.

This sequence joins TRBV29-1 and TRBJ2-1; no firm D call. The CDR3 consists of 15 residues. The V gene lost 5 bases and the J gene lost 4 bases, with 18 bases spanning the gap. CDR1 SQVTM and CDR2 ANQGSEA come from the germline V gene. This CDR3 is CSVLPPRLKYNEQFF. The CDR3, as DNA: TGCAGCGTTCTCCCCCCTCGGCTAAAGTACAATGAGCAGTTCTTC.

On this clonotype itself: At one of its ends the junction is not consistent with the germline gene, which may arise from a read error. The chain has TRBV11-3 and TRBJ2-1; 13 positions match TRBD2. CDR1 and CDR2 from the germline V gene are SGHNT and YENEEA. The CDR3 is made up of 15 amino acids. The CDR3 spells CVSSLLAGGGYEQFF. The CDR3, as DNA: TGTGTCAGCAGCCTACTAGCGGGGGGGGGCTATGAGCAGTTCTTC.

Notes on this clonotype: One junction end disagrees with the germline gene, perhaps due to a read error. This sequence joins TRBV6-4 and TRBJ2-1; D possibly matches TRBD1 or TRBD2 (5 bases each). This CDR3 contains 13 residues. Germline V gene lookup returns CDR1 MRHNA and CDR2 SNTAGT. The CDR3 loop is CTSSFGWGNEQFF. CDR3 in DNA: TGTACCAGCAGTTTCGGGTGGGGGAATGAGCAGTTCTTC.

About this clonotype itself: At one end the junction does not follow the germline gene, possibly because of a read error. The chain recombines TRBV7-8 with TRBJ2-7; no reliable D call. The CDR3 covers 18 residues. Germline V gene sequence: CDR1 SGHVS, CDR2 FQNEAQ. In DNA form, the CDR3 reads TGTGCCAGCAGCTCGGGTTGCGGTCATACTATGAGCTCCTACGAACAGTACTTC. Translation gives CASSSGCGHTMSSYEQYF.

As to this clonotype: No conserved phenylalanine or tryptophan ends this CDR3, so it is likely a read error. The chain recombines TRBV5-1 with TRBJ2-7; D not certain. Looked up from germline, CDR1 is SGHRS and CDR2 is YFSETQ. There are 14 residues in the CDR3. The CDR3 loop is CASSLAPVANEQYL. The CDR3, as DNA: TGTGCCAGCAGCTTGGCCCCGGTAGCAAACGAGCAGTACCTC.

This clonotype has only a few counts. A read error may produce the germline difference seen at one junction end. This chain links TRBV11-2 with TRBJ2-1, with TRBD2 matching 8 bases. The CDR3 is 17 amino acids. CDR1 is SGHAT, CDR2 FQNNGV, per germline. The CDR3, as DNA: TGTGCCAGCAGCAGGAGACTAGCGAGAGGGCCGGGGGATGAGCAATTCTTC. It is translated as CASSRRLARGPGDEQFF.

Regarding this clonotype: One junction end does not reproduce the germline sequence, and a read error may be involved. The chain combines TRBV6-1 with TRBJ2-6; TRBD1 matches 8 bases. The germline gives CDR1 MNHNS, CDR2 SASEGT. CDR3 length: 17 residues. The DNA for the CDR3 is TGTGCCAGCAGTGGAGGACAGGGAGCCCTTGGAGCCAACATCCTGACTTTC. It specifies CASSGGQGALGANILTF.

This clonotype is classed as large (0.1 to 1%). As DNA, the CDR3 is TGTGCCAGCAGCCCCGGGGGTACAGTCGTTGGCTACACCTTC. Its translation is CASSPGGTVVGYTF. This rearrangement joins TRBV11-2 to TRBJ1-2; possibly TRBD1 for D (5 bases). In germline, CDR1 is SGHAT, CDR2 FQNNGV. This CDR3 contains 14 residues. V lost 5 bases, J lost 7 bases, and 17 bases lay in between.

This clonotype was detected only once. A much bigger clone sits one base away, suggesting this may be a read error. This sequence joins TRBV6-5 and TRBJ2-6; D is ambiguous. CDR3 size: 17 residues. The germline V gene encodes CDR1 MNHEY and CDR2 SVGAGI. CDR3 nucleotide sequence: TGTGCCAGCTGTTACGATACGGGTCCTTCTGGGGCCAACGTCCTGACTTTC. Residues: CASCYDTGPSGANVLTF.

As to this clonotype: This may arise from a read error, as a much more abundant clone is one base away. V gene TRBV18 combines with J gene TRBJ2-3; the match to TRBD2 covers 15 bases. CDR1 KGHSH and CDR2 LQKENI come from the germline V gene. The CDR3 totals 16 residues. The CDR3 sequence: CASSQGLAGGTDMQYF. Here the CDR3 DNA reads TGTGCCAGCTCACAGGGACTAGCGGGGGGCACAGATATGCAGTATTTT.

Concerning this clonotype: Sequence at one end of the junction differs from germline and may be a read error. The J gene is TRBJ2-1, the V gene TRBV12-3 or TRBV12-4; 9 bases align to TRBD2. The CDR3 length is 15 residues. The CDR3: CANRDEREAPNEQFF. The CDR3 DNA is TGTGCCAACAGAGACGAGCGGGAGGCCCCCAATGAGCAATTCTTC.

As regards this clonotype: This may be a read error: a much more frequent sequence differs by one nucleotide. The chain links TRBV11-3 to TRBJ2-1, with 7 bases fitting TRBD2. The trim removed 2 bases at V and 8 bases at J, leaving 15 bases unmatched. Per germline, CDR1 SGHNT and CDR2 YENEEA. The CDR3 has 17 residues. CDR3 residues: CASSLSRGEWCVDEQFF. As DNA, the CDR3 is TGTGCCAGCAGCTTAAGTCGGGGGGAGTGGTGTGTCGATGAGCAGTTCTTC.

Turning to this clonotype: The CDR3 does not end in the conserved phenylalanine or tryptophan, so this is likely a read error. The V gene is TRBV28, the J gene TRBJ1-2; D not resolved. Germline V gene data show CDR1 as MDHEN and CDR2 as SYDVKM. V was trimmed by 1 base and J by 4 bases, leaving 7 bases between them. The CDR3 totals 13 residues. The CDR3 DNA reads as TGTGCCAGCAGTTTATACTTGTCCTATGGCTACACCCTC. Translated: CASSLYLSYGYTL.

On this clonotype itself: Lacking the conserved final phenylalanine or tryptophan, this CDR3 likely reflects a read error. The chain uses TRBV5-1 and TRBJ1-1; perhaps TRBD1 as D (6 bases). This CDR3 region has 15 residues. Between the trimmed V and J ends, which lost 2 bases and 1 base, there was a span of 12 bases. CDR1 is SGHRS and CDR2 is YFSETQ in the germline V gene. CDR3 coding DNA: TGCGCCAGCAGCTTACAGGGCCCCAGGAACACTGAAGCTTTCTTA. It encodes CASSLQGPRNTEAFL.

J is TRBJ2-3 and V is TRBV24-1; D may match TRBD1 or TRBD2 (5 bases each). V lost 10 bases and J 9 bases, leaving 22 bases between the germline ends. The CDR3 contains 14 residues. Germline CDR1 is KGHDR and CDR2 is SFDVKD. The CDR3: CATNDVIGTVTQYF. As DNA, the CDR3 is TGTGCCACGAATGATGTTATCGGGACGGTGACGCAGTATTTT.

About this clonotype itself: A much larger clonotype is one base distant, so this may be a read error. Here the CDR3 reads CASSSQGTANTDTQYF. Written as DNA, the CDR3 is TGTGCCAGCAGCAGCCAGGGGACGGCTAACACAGATACGCAGTATTTT. J is TRBJ2-3 and V is TRBV28; a weak D match, TRBD1 (6 bases). The CDR3 spans 16 residues. With 6 bases removed from V and 2 bases from J, the gap between germline ends came to 18 bases. Germline lookup yields CDR1 MDHEN and CDR2 SYDVKM.